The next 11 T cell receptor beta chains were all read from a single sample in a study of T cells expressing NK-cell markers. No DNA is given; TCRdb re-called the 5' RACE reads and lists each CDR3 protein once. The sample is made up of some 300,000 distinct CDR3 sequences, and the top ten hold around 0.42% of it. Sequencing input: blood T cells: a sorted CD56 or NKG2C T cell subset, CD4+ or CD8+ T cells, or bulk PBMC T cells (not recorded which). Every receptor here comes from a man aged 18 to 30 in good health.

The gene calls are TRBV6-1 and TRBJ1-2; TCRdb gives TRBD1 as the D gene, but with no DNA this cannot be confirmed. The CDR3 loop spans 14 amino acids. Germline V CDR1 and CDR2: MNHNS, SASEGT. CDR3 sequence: CASSEGGQVYGYTF.

The CDR3 sequence is CASRNAGTVASGANVLTF. This sequence joins TRBV28 and TRBJ2-6; there is no DNA to check the TCRdb D call of TRBD1. The length of the CDR3 is 18 residues. Germline-derived CDR1 and CDR2 are MDHEN and SYDVKM. Complete variable domain (other parts from reference TRBV28 and TRBJ2-6): DVKVTQSSRYLVKRTGEKVFLECVQDMDHENMFWYRQDPGLGLRLIYFSYDVKMKEKGDIPEGYSVSREKKERFSLILESASTNQTSMYLCASRNAGTVASGANVLTFGAGSRLTVL.

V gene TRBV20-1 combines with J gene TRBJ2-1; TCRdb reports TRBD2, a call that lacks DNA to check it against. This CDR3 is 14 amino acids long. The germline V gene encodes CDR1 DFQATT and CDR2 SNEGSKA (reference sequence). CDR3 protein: CSARAETSYDEQFF.

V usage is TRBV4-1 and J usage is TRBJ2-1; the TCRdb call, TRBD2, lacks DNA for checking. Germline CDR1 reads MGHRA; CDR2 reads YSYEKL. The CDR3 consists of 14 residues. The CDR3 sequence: CASSQGEGGREQFF.

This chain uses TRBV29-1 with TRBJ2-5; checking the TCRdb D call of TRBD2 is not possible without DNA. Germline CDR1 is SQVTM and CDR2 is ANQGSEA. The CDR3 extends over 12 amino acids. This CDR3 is CSFLSGQETQYF.

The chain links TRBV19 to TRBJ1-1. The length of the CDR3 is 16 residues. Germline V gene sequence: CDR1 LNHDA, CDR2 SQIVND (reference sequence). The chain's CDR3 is CASSSLRRLRDTEAFF.

The CDR3: CASSWTGSEQYF. The chain combines TRBV12-3 or TRBV12-4 with TRBJ2-7; TCRdb designates TRBD1, a call that cannot be tested without DNA. CDR3 length: 12 residues.

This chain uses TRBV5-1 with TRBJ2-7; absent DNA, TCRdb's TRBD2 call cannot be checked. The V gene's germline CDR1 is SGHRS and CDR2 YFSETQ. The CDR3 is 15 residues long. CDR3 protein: CASSLSGRADSEQYF.

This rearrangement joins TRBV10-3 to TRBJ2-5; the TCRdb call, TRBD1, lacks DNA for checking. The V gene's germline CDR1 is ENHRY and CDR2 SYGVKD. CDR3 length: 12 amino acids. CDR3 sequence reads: CASGTGLETQYF.

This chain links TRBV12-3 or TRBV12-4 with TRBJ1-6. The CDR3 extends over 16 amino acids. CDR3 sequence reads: CASSLGDGMYNSPLHF.

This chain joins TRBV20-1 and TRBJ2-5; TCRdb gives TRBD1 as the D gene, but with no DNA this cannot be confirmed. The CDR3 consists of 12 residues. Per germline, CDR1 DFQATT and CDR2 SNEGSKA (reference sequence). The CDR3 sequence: CSAEGGEKTQYF.